A selection of T cell receptor beta chains follows, all from one sample in a study of Graves' ophthalmopathy and Graves' hyperthyroidism. TCRdb analysed the multiplex PCR reads with MiXCR anew, one entry per CDR3 protein. The data hold 150,000 to 200,000 distinct CDR3 sequences, with around 39% observed a single time. Input material: peripheral blood. These receptors all come from a man in his thirties or forties with Graves' ophthalmopathy. CDR3s include the opening cysteine and the closing phenylalanine or tryptophan. A D gene is named only where the DNA matches it firmly. The size entry is marked missing in some rows and otherwise reads once, few, many or a size class.

V gene,D gene,clone size,J gene,CDR3 DNA,CDR3 protein
TRBV12-3/TRBV12-4,TRBD2,.,TRBJ2-5,TGTGCCAGCAGTTGGACTAGTAAAGAGACCCAGTACTTC,CASSWTSKETQYF
TRBV6-1,.,few,TRBJ2-7,TGTGCCAGCAGTGAAGGGTTGAACTCCTACGAGCAGTACTTC,CASSEGLNSYEQYF
TRBV6-5,.,many,TRBJ2-5,TGTGCCAGCAGTTACGATTTTAGGGGAGAGACCCAGTACTTC,CASSYDFRGETQYF
TRBV27,.,many,TRBJ1-2,TGTGCCAGCAGTTTAGTACCCAACTATGGCTACACCTTC,CASSLVPNYGYTF
TRBV5-5,.,many,TRBJ2-7,TGTGCCAGCAGCCTATGGAGCGGGACAGGTTCCTACGAGCAGTACTTC,CASSLWSGTGSYEQYF
TRBV7-2,TRBD2,many,TRBJ2-7,TGTGCCAGCAGCCCCGGGACTAGCGGGCTCGGCGGCTACGAGCAGTACTTC,CASSPGTSGLGGYEQYF
TRBV19,.,many,TRBJ2-7,TGTGCCAGTAGTATGGGGCAGGGTCTTTGGGACGAGCAGTACTTC,CASSMGQGLWDEQYF
TRBV12-3/TRBV12-4,.,.,TRBJ1-1,TGTGCCAGCAGTTTCTCCCAAATGCTGAACACTGAAGCTTTCTTT,CASSFSQMLNTEAFF
TRBV12-3/TRBV12-4,.,.,TRBJ1-5,TGTGCCAGCAGTTGGCAGGGTCTACGCAATCAGCCCCAGCATTTT,CASSWQGLRNQPQHF
TRBV6-4,.,.,TRBJ1-1,TGTGCCAGCAGTTGGGAGGGCAGCGCTTTCTTT,CASSWEGSAFF
TRBV19,.,many,TRBJ2-2,TGTGCCAGTAGGCGAGGGGACGAGGACACCGGGGAGCTGTTTTTT,CASRRGDEDTGELFF
TRBV27,.,many,TRBJ1-6,TGTGCCAGCAGTTTGATAAATTCACCCCTCCACTTT,CASSLINSPLHF
TRBV28,TRBD1,.,TRBJ1-6,TGTGCCAGCAGTCTTTGGGACAGGGGGAGCTCCTATAATTCACCCCTCCACTTT,CASSLWDRGSSYNSPLHF
TRBV6-1,.,few,TRBJ2-7,TGTGCCAGCAGTGACCCGGGGCTGGCCTACGAGCAGTACTTC,CASSDPGLAYEQYF
TRBV6-5,.,many,TRBJ2-5,TGTGCCAGCAGTTACTCGGCTAGGAAAGAAGAGACCCAGTACTTC,CASSYSARKEETQYF
TRBV6-5,TRBD1,many,TRBJ2-7,TGTGCCAGCAGTTACGGGACAGGGGGCTTGTACGAGCAGTACTTC,CASSYGTGGLYEQYF
TRBV6-2/TRBV6-3,TRBD2,many,TRBJ2-5,TGTGCCAGCAAGCCCTGGACTAGCGGGAGGCACCAGTACTTC,CASKPWTSGRHQYF
TRBV28,.,many,TRBJ2-7,TGTGCCATCTCAGACCGGGACAACTCCTACGAGCAGTACTTC,CAISDRDNSYEQYF
TRBV5-1,.,many,TRBJ1-2,TGCGCCAGCAGCTTGCAAGGGACGGTCTATGGCTACACCTTC,CASSLQGTVYGYTF
TRBV20-1,.,many,TRBJ1-6,TGCAGTGCTAGAGATCAGGAGGAAGTAGGGGAGAGTTTACCCCTCCACTTT,CSARDQEEVGESLPLHF
TRBV27,TRBD1,many,TRBJ1-5,TGTGCCAGCAGTCAACGGAGAGGGGGCTGGCCCCAGCATTTT,CASSQRRGGWPQHF
TRBV18,.,many,TRBJ1-5,TGTGCCAGCTCACCAGAGACAGGCAATCAGCCCCAGCATTTT,CASSPETGNQPQHF